This is a list of T cell receptor beta chains from one sample in a study of T cell responses to AZD1222 COVID-19 vaccine. Using immunoSEQ multiplex PCR, the repertoire was profiled, and TCRdb retains in-frame clones only, with some absent. Here the sample spans some 180,000 clones, about 83% being singletons. Here the sequenced sample was peripheral blood, taken 28 days after the second AZD1222 dose. All receptors derive from an adult who received the AZD1222 COVID-19 vaccine. Each CDR3 is given without its conserved first and last residue. Each record gives: V gene, J gene, CDR3 protein.

TRBV18	TRBJ1-5	ASSPQGFGPGSQPQH
TRBV11-2	TRBJ2-5	ASSLSGGAGETQY
TRBV14	TRBJ2-1	ASSQIAGGPLEQF
TRBV7-2	TRBJ2-2	ASQQSQVNTGELF
TRBV10-2	TRBJ1-1	ASSETNTEAF
TRBV27	TRBJ1-4	ASSLSRGPNEKLF
TRBV7-2	TRBJ1-2	ASSSPQALYGYT
TRBV6-5	TRBJ2-5	ASSREGRVETQY
TRBV7-2	TRBJ1-2	ASSTQQGSYGYT
TRBV11-2	TRBJ1-6	ASQGDRLYNSPLH
TRBV5-6	TRBJ2-3	ASSRYLTDTQY
TRBV6-1	TRBJ1-6	ASSESGGTPLH
TRBV4-1	TRBJ1-4	ASSQVYSNEKLF
TRBV30	TRBJ1-6	AWSAQGWGNSPLH
TRBV9	TRBJ2-7	ASSVAGTSYEQY
TRBV6-5	TRBJ2-7	ASSLPGQYLEQY
TRBV30	TRBJ1-1	AWTPLGENTEAF
TRBV9	TRBJ2-1	ASSSGWGRGQNEQF
TRBV6-5	TRBJ2-2	ASSYSRVGGTGELF
TRBV19	TRBJ2-2	ASPRGGTGELF
TRBV24-1	TRBJ2-2	ATSAGGRHTGELF
TRBV6-2/TRBV6-3	TRBJ2-7	ASSQFRLASGVNHEQY
TRBV7-2	TRBJ2-2	ASRLGQGDSTGELF
TRBV2	TRBJ1-2	ASSSARGNGYT
TRBV19	TRBJ2-1	ASTLGQGSYNEQF
TRBV6-5	TRBJ2-7	ASSNTGTGSREQY
TRBV18	TRBJ2-3	ASSPSRGGTDTQY